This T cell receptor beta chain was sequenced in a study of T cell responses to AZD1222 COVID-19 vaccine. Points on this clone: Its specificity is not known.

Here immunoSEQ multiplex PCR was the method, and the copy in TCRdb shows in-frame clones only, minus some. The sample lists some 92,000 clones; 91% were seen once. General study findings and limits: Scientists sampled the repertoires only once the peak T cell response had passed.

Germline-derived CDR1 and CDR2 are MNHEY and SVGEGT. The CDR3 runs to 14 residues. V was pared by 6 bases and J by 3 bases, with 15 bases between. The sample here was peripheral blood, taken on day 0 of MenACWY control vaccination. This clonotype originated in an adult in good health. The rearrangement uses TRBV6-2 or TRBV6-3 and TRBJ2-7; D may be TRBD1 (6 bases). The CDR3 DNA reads TGTGCCAGCAGCCTAGAGGACAGCCTCTACGAGCAGTACTTC. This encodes CASSLEDSLYEQYF.